These T cell receptor beta chains were read from a single sample in a study of T cell responses to AZD1222 COVID-19 vaccine. The protocol was immunoSEQ multiplex PCR, while the TCRdb copy is restricted to in-frame clones and leaves out a portion. The repertoire holds about 56,000 clones, with roughly 88% as singletons. Source: peripheral blood, taken on day 0 of AZD1222 vaccination. These receptors were collected from an adult in good health. The CDR3 runs from the conserved cysteine through the conserved F or W. Each record gives: V gene, J gene, CDR3 protein.

>TRBV30|TRBJ1-5
CAWSPGTTGAQPQHF
>TRBV19|TRBJ2-2
CASTSSGTGTGELFF
>TRBV3-1/TRBV3-2|TRBJ2-7
CASSQPTGLEQYF
>TRBV5-4|TRBJ2-7
CASSPPQGYEQYF
>TRBV7-9|TRBJ1-2
CASSSPGFEDGYTF
>TRBV18|TRBJ2-7
CASSLHTGGSYEQYF
>TRBV6-5|TRBJ1-5
CASSYSRPGRNQPQHF
>TRBV7-9|TRBJ2-1
CASSLTRGAGEQFF
>TRBV29-1|TRBJ2-7
CSVAASGTGVGYEQYF
>TRBV7-2|TRBJ2-1
CASRASGGSYNEQFF
>TRBV13|TRBJ1-1
CASSLGSNTEAFF
>TRBV19|TRBJ2-3
CASSMGLGTDTQYF
>TRBV29-1|TRBJ1-4
CSVELGWGNEKLFF
>TRBV24-1|TRBJ2-5
CATSDLKRGLAGGETQYF
>TRBV5-8|TRBJ2-3
CASSLTTGGISTDTQYF
>TRBV4-1|TRBJ2-2
CASSPLGRRENTGELFF
>TRBV19|TRBJ2-2
CASSVTGEAGELFF
>TRBV7-8|TRBJ2-7
CASSSELGEDGYEQYF
>TRBV28|TRBJ2-7
CASQRGGNYEQYF
>TRBV10-2|TRBJ1-4
CASSESGRTNEKLFF
>TRBV5-6|TRBJ1-5
CASSLRDQPQHF
>TRBV5-4|TRBJ1-2
CASSLGQGVYGYTF
>TRBV7-7|TRBJ2-5
CASSFSNGPETQYF
>TRBV6-5|TRBJ1-1
CASTTRPAINTEAFF
>TRBV6-5|TRBJ2-3
CASSLQGALVDTQYF
>TRBV2|TRBJ2-7
CAIHDTANRLGFAEQYF
>TRBV19|TRBJ2-2
CASSIVRGELFF
>TRBV6-2/TRBV6-3|TRBJ1-5
CASSSTRDRAGVRSNQPQHF
>TRBV29-1|TRBJ1-1
CSVGGAGDTEAFF
>TRBV2|TRBJ1-5
CASSQGGAYQPQHF
>TRBV10-2|TRBJ1-5
CASSEGNQPQHF
>TRBV28|TRBJ2-1
CASSSGTFTYNEQFF
>TRBV9|TRBJ1-2
CASSVANYGYTF
>TRBV25-1|TRBJ2-7
CASSEFPNSTYEQYF
>TRBV13|TRBJ1-1
CASEQGREKAFF
>TRBV28|TRBJ2-2
CASKVWVLSSPNTGELFF